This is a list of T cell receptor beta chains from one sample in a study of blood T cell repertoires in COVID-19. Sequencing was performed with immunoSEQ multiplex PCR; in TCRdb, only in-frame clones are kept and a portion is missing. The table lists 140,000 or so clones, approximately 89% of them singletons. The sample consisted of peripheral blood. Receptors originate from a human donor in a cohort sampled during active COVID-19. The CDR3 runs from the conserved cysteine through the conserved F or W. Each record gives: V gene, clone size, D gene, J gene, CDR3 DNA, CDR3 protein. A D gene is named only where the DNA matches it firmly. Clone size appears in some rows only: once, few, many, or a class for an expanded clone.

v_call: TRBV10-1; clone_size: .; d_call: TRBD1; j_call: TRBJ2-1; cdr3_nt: TGCGCCAGCACAATGACAGGGAGCTCCTACAATGAGCAGTTCTTC; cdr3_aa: CASTMTGSSYNEQFF
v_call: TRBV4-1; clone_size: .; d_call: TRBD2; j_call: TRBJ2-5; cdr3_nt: TGCGCCAGCAGCCCGCGTCTGGTAGCGGGGGCCCTAAGTCAAGAGACCCAGTACTTC; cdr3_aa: CASSPRLVAGALSQETQYF
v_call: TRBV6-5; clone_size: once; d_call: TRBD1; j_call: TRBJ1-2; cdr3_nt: TGTGCCAGCAGCCAAGACAGGGCTTTTCTCTATGGCTACACCTTC; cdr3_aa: CASSQDRAFLYGYTF
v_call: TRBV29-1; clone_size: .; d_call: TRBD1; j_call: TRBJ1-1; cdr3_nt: TGCAGCGGCCGAACAGGGGGTACTGAAGCTTTCTTT; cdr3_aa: CSGRTGGTEAFF
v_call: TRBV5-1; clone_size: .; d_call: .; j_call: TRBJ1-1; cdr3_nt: TGCGCCAGCAGCTTTTGGGGGCAGAACACTGAAGCTTTCTTT; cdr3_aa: CASSFWGQNTEAFF
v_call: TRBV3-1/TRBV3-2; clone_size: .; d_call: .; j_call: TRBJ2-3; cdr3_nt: TGTGCCAGCAGCCAATCCAGTGGAAGCGGGAGCACAGATACGCAGTATTTT; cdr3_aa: CASSQSSGSGSTDTQYF
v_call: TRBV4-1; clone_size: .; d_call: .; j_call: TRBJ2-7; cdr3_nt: TGCGCCAGCAGCCCCCCGTCAGGCACCTACGAGCAGTACTTC; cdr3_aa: CASSPPSGTYEQYF
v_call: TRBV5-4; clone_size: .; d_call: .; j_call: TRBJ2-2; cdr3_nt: TGTGCCAGCCAGCTAGCACGCAACGGGGCCGGGGAGCTGTTTTTT; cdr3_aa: CASQLARNGAGELFF
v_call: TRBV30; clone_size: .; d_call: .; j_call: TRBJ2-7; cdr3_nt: TGTGCCTGCCACCTAGAATCCTACGAGCAGTACTTC; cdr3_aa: CACHLESYEQYF
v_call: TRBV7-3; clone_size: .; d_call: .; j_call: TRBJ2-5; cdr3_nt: TGTGCCAGCAGCTCCCCCGGAGAGACCCAGTACTTC; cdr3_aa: CASSSPGETQYF
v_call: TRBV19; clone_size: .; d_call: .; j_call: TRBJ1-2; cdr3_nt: TGTGCCAGTAGTATAGTCGGTCGGGGCTACACCTTC; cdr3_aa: CASSIVGRGYTF
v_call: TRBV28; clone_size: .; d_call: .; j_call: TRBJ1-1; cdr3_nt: TGTGCCAGCAGTTTCAGGGGCGGAGGCACTGAAGCTTTCTTT; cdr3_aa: CASSFRGGGTEAFF
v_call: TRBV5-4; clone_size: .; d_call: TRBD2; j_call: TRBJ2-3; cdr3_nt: TGTGCCAGCAGCTCGAGACTAGCGGGGGGCACAGATACGCAGTATTTT; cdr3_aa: CASSSRLAGGTDTQYF
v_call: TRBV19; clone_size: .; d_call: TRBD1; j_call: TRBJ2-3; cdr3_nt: TGTGCCATCCTGGACAGGCTCACAGATACGCAGTATTTT; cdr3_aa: CAILDRLTDTQYF
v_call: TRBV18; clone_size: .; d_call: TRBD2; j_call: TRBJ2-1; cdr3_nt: TGTGCCAGCTCACCCCGGGGGGGCCTTTGGAATGAGCAGTTCTTC; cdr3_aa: CASSPRGGLWNEQFF
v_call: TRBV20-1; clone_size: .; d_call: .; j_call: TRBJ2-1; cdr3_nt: TGCAGTGCTATTTTTCTAGATGAGCAGTTCTTC; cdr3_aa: CSAIFLDEQFF
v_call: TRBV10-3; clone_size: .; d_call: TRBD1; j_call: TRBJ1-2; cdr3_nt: TGTGCCATCAGTGCGACGACAGGGGGCCTAACTAACTATGGCTACACCTTC; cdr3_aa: CAISATTGGLTNYGYTF
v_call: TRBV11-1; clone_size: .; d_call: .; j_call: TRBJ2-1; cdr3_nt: TGTGCCAGCAGCCAGATTGGGGCTCAAGGGAATGAGCAGTTCTTC; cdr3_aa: CASSQIGAQGNEQFF
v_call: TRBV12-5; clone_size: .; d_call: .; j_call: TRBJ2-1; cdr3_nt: TGTGCTAGTGGTTTGCCCCCCGGGGATACTGAGCAGTTCTTC; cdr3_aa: CASGLPPGDTEQFF
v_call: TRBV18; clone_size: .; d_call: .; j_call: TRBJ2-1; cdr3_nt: TGTGCCAGCTCACCATCCGGACAGTCAAGCTATGAGCAGTTCTTC; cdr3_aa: CASSPSGQSSYEQFF
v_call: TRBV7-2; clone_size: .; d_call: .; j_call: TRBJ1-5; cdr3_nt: TGTGCCAGCAGCTTAGCTTCAGGCGTCTACGGCAATCAGCCCCAGCATTTT; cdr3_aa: CASSLASGVYGNQPQHF
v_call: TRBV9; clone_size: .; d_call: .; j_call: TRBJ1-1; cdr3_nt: TGTGCCAGCATCCTCAGTAGCGGGGAGGGGAACACTGAAGCTTTCTTT; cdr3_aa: CASILSSGEGNTEAFF
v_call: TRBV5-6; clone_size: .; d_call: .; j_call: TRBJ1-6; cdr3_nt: TGTGCCAGCAGCTTGTCGCCAGGGGCCGGCGCACCCCTCCACTTT; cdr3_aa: CASSLSPGAGAPLHF
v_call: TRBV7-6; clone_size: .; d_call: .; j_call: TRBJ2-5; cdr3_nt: TGTGCCAGCAGCTTGGGGGCCAGGTTCCAAGAGACCCAGTACTTC; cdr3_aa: CASSLGARFQETQYF
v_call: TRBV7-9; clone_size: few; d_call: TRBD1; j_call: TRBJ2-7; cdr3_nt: TGTGCCAGCAGCCTGCCGGGACAGGACTACGAGCAGTACTTC; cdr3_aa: CASSLPGQDYEQYF
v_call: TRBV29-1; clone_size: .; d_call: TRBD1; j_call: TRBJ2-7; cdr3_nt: TGCAGCGTCAACAGGGGAACCTACGAGCAGTACTTC; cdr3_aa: CSVNRGTYEQYF
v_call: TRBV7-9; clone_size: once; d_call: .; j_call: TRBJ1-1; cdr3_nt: TGTGCCAGCAGCTTAGACCGAGCCACTGAAGCTTTCTTT; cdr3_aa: CASSLDRATEAFF
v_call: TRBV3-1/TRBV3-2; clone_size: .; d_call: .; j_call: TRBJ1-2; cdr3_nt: TGTGCCAGCAGCCAAGGAACTCGTTCAGACTACTATGGCTACACCTTC; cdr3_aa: CASSQGTRSDYYGYTF
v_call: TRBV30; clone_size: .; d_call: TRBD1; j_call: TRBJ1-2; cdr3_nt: TGTGCCTGGAGTCTACTCGGACAGGGGCACTATGGCTACACCTTC; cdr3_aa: CAWSLLGQGHYGYTF
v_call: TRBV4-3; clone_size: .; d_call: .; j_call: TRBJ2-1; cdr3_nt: TGCGCCAGCAGCCAAGACGGCGCCCCCACCGGAGGGAATGAGCAGTTCTTC; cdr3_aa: CASSQDGAPTGGNEQFF
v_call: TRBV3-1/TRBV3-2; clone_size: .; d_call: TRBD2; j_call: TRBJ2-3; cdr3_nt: TGTGCCAGCAGCTCGGGGGGGAGCACAGATACGCAGTATTTT; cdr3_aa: CASSSGGSTDTQYF
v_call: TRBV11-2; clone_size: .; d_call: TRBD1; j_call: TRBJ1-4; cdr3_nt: TGTGCCAGCAGCCCCCGGACAGGGGTAACGGAAAAACTGTTTTTT; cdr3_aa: CASSPRTGVTEKLFF
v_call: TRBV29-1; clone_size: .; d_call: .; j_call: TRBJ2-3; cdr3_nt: TGCAGCTTAGTAACTACGGGTTTCACAGATACGCAGTATTTT; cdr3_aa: CSLVTTGFTDTQYF
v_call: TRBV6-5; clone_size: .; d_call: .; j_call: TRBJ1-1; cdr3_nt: TGTGCCAGCTCACAGGGTAGCACTGAAGCTTTCTTT; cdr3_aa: CASSQGSTEAFF
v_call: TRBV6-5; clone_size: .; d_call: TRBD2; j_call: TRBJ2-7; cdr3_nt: TGTGCCAGCAGTCGGACTAGCGTCGACTCCTACGAGCAGTACTTC; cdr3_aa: CASSRTSVDSYEQYF
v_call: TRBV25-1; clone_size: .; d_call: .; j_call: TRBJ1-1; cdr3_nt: TGTGCCAGCAGTGGCTCCACAGGGAACACTGAAGCTTTCTTT; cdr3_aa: CASSGSTGNTEAFF
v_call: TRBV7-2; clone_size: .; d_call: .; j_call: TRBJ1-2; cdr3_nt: TGTGCCAGCAGCTTACCACGCGGGGGCCCTACTAACTATGGCTACACCTTC; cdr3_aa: CASSLPRGGPTNYGYTF
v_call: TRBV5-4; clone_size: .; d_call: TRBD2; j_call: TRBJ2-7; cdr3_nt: TGTGCCAGCAGCTTGTCTAGCGGGAATTACGAGCAGTACTTC; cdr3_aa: CASSLSSGNYEQYF
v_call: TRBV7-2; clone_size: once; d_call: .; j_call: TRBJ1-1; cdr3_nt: TGTGCCAGCAGCTTAAGAATAGGGGGTCCGATCACTGAAGCTTTCTTT; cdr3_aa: CASSLRIGGPITEAFF
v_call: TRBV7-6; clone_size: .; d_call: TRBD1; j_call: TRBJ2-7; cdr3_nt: TGTGCCAGCAGCTTAGGCGGGACAGGGCCCTACGAGCAGTACTTC; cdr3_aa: CASSLGGTGPYEQYF
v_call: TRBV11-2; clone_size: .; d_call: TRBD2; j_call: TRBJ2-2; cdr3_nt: TGTGCCAGCAGCTTCGGGGGGGCCTTCGTAAAAGGTGACACCGGGGAGCTGTTTTTT; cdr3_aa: CASSFGGAFVKGDTGELFF
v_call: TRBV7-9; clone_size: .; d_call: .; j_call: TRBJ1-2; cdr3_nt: TGTGCCAGCAGCTTAGCAGGAGGGCCCGCCACCTATGGCTACACCTTC; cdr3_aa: CASSLAGGPATYGYTF
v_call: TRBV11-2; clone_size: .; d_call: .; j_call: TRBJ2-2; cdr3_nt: TGTGCCAGCAGCTTAATAGTTACCGGGGAGCTGTTTTTT; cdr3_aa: CASSLIVTGELFF
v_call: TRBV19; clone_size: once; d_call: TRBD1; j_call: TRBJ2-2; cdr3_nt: TGTGCCAGTAGTATGGGGCTAGACACAGGGGATACCGGGGAGCTGTTTTTT; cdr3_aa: CASSMGLDTGDTGELFF
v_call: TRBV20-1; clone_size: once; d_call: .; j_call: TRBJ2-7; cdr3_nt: TGCAGTGCTAGAGAGGCCGGGAGGCAGTACTTC; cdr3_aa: CSAREAGRQYF
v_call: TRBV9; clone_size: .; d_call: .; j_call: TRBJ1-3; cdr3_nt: TGTGCCAGCAGCCAGACAGATTCTGGAAACACCATATATTTT; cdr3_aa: CASSQTDSGNTIYF
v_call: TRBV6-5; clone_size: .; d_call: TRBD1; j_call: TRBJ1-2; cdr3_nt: TGTGCCAGCAGTTACTCCGGGACAGGGGGCGGGAGCGGCTACACCTTC; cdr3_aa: CASSYSGTGGGSGYTF
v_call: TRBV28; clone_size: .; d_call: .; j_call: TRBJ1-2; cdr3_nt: TGTGCCAGCAGTTTCGGTGGGGGCCGTAACTATGGCTACACCTTC; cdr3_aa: CASSFGGGRNYGYTF
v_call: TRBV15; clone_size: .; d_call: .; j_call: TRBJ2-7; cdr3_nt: TGTGCCACCAGCAGAATGGGACATAACTACGAGCAGTACTTC; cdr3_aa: CATSRMGHNYEQYF
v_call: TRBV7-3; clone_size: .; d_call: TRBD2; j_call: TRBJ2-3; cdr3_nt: TGTGCCAGCAGCAGGACGGGGACTAGCGGTTCTACGCAGTATTTT; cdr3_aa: CASSRTGTSGSTQYF
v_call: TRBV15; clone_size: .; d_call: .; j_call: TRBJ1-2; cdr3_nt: TGTGCCACCAGCCGTGACAACGGTGGCGGCTACACCTTC; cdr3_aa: CATSRDNGGGYTF
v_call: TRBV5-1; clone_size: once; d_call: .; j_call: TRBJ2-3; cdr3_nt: TGCGCCAGCAGCTTGCCCAGGGGTGACACAGATACGCAGTATTTT; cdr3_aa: CASSLPRGDTDTQYF
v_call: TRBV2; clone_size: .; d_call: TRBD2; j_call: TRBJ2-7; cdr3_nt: TGTGCCAGCATCCTAGCGGGGGTCGAGCAGTACTTC; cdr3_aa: CASILAGVEQYF
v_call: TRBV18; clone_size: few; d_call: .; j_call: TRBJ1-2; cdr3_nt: TGTGCCAGCTCAGGGGGCCCAGCTAACTATGGCTACACCTTC; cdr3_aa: CASSGGPANYGYTF
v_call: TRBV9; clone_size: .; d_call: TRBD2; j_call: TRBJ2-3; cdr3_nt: TGTGCCAGCACTCCCGGGGGGTCACCTAGCACAGATACGCAGTATTTT; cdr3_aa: CASTPGGSPSTDTQYF
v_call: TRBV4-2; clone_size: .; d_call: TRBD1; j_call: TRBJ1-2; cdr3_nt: TGTGCCAGCAGCCCACAGGGGAACTATGGCTACACCTTC; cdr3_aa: CASSPQGNYGYTF
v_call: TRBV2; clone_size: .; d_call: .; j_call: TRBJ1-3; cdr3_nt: TGTGCCAGCAGTGAGCTACCGGGCTCTGGAAACACCATATATTTT; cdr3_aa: CASSELPGSGNTIYF
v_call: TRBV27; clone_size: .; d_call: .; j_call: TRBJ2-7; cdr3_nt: TGTGCCAGCAGTTCCCGCCTTGAAGGGGGTCGCGAGCAGTACTTC; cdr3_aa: CASSSRLEGGREQYF
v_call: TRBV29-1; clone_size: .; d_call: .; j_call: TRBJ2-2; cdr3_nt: TGCAGCGTTGGGCGGCAGTCGAACACCGGGGAGCTGTTTTTT; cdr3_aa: CSVGRQSNTGELFF